One T cell receptor beta chain is described in this entry. No cognate antigen has been identified for it. Base qualities are not at hand, and no much larger clone is one base apart. Genomic DNA was isolated from the sorted cells so that the TCRbeta CDR3 region could be sequenced. The immunoSEQ Assay was used to sequence the TCRbeta CDR3 regions. In its TCRdb copy, this immuneACCESS table keeps in-frame sequences only and misses some clones. Where compared with another copy, unresolved V genes explain less than half of these, and the others have no known cause. Across this sample there are tens of thousands of clones, with roughly 84% seen only once. Approximately 0.26% of the sample rests with the top ten. The sample is drawn from a study of OX40 agonist ivuxolimab in advanced cancers. Looking at the study overall: Ivuxolimab was an agonistic, fully human IgG2 monoclonal antibody directed against OX40 (CD134), a costimulatory receptor. Intravenous ivuxolimab was administered to patients every 2 weeks at six dose levels: 0.01, 0.1, 0.3, 1.5, 3 and 10 mg/kg. Among the approximately 50 dose-escalation patients, 19 had hepatocellular carcinoma, roughly 15 melanoma, 9 renal cell carcinoma and 9 head and neck cancer. The dose-escalation cohort was over 70% male with a mean age of about 65 years, ranging from roughly 23 to 80. Patients were allowed to have had prior anti-PD-1, anti-PD-L1 or anti-CTLA-4 therapy, and around 37% of the dose-escalation patients had previously received checkpoint inhibitors. Partial responses were achieved by three dose-escalation patients, of whom one had hepatocellular carcinoma and two had cutaneous melanoma. Peripheral TCRbeta sequencing was intended to test whether TCR sequence diversity was altered and clonal T-cell expansion was caused by ivuxolimab. The paper reports the monotherapy dose-escalation portion (N = 52 patients) of the phase I ivuxolimab trial.

The study at large found these results: Which antigens the clonally expanded peripheral T cells were specific for was not determined. Clonal expansion of both CD4+ and CD8+ blood T cells was observed from baseline to week 6 at doses 0.1 to 3.0 mg/kg. In partial responders in the 0.1-3.0 mg/kg groups, normalized peripheral clonal expansion was found to be among the lowest, especially among CD8+ T cells. Low levels of normalized T-cell clonal expansion were also seen in some nonresponding patients. After ivuxolimab, more expanded clones were found on average in CD8+ T cells than in CD4+ T cells.

The trial excluded patients who had a history of autoimmune disease or who were on systemic immunosuppression. Peripheral blood for TCR sequencing was collected from all dose cohorts at baseline, on cycle 4 day 1, and on cycle 7 day 1. The samples were taken from a phase I, first-in-human, multicenter, open-label dose-escalation trial of ivuxolimab. Adults with locally advanced or metastatic melanoma, renal cell, hepatocellular, or head and neck squamous cell carcinoma were enrolled in the trial. Before TCR sequencing, CD4+ T cells and CD8+ T cells from peripheral blood were sorted into separate populations. V and J are trimmed by 5 bases and 0 bases, and the gene matches miss 9 bases of the junction. The CDR3 starts with the cysteine, ends with the phenylalanine, and has 18 residues. Here the CDR3 DNA is all that survives: 54 bases in frame from base 1. The germline V gene sets CDR1 to SGHTA and CDR2 to FQGNSA.

This TCR was recovered from an adult with an advanced solid tumor such as melanoma, head and neck, liver or kidney cancer. The sequences come from CD4+ or CD8+ T cells sorted from blood, collected in a trial of the OX40 agonist ivuxolimab. The rearrangement joined TRBV7-2 to TRBJ1-6; TRBD1 fits 8 bases in the junction. The bases read TGTGCCAGCAGCGCCGACAGGGGCTGGAGCTCCTATAATTCACCCCTCCACTTT. The resulting protein is CASSADRGWSSYNSPLHF.